This T cell receptor beta chain was captured in a study of OX40 agonist ivuxolimab in advanced cancers. Patients were ineligible given autoimmune disease history or systemic immunosuppression. TCRdb's table, derived via immunoSEQ multiplex PCR, lists solely in-frame clones and lacks some. The table records around 80,000 clones, more than 75% of them present only once. There are 15 residues in the CDR3. V dropped 5 bases and J dropped 8 bases, with 19 bases sitting between them. Germline V lookup: CDR1 LNHDA, CDR2 SQIVND (reference sequence). The sample in question was CD4+ or CD8+ T cells sorted from blood, obtained in a trial of the OX40 agonist ivuxolimab. The gene calls are TRBV19 and TRBJ2-1, with a possible D match to TRBD2 (7 bases). This TCR came from an adult with an advanced solid tumor such as melanoma, head and neck, liver or kidney cancer. The CDR3 region is CASSPSGGGRDEQFF. CDR3 in DNA: TGTGCCAGTAGTCCCTCGGGGGGCGGTAGGGATGAGCAGTTCTTC.